Presented here are 28 T cell receptor beta chains from one specimen sequenced in a study of blood T cell repertoires in COVID-19. The method was immunoSEQ multiplex PCR; TCRdb's version includes in-frame clones alone and lacks a portion of them. The repertoire holds some 400,000 clones, with around 89% as singletons. Sequenced input: peripheral blood. These receptor sequences come from a man younger than 35 with active or convalescent COVID-19.

The V call is TRBV24-1, the J call TRBJ2-1; 8 bases agree with TRBD2. The CDR3 runs to 16 residues. The trim removed 4 bases at V and 2 bases at J, leaving 6 bases unmatched. CDR1 is KGHDR and CDR2 is SFDVKD in the germline V gene. CDR3 sequence: CATSDEPGLAYNEQFF. For the CDR3, the DNA is TGTGCCACCAGTGACGAACCGGGACTAGCCTACAATGAGCAGTTCTTC.

J is TRBJ1-1 and V is TRBV7-2, with TRBD1 as a possible D gene (6 bases). Trimming pared 2 bases from V and 1 base from J, leaving 11 bases between. The CDR3 loop spans 15 amino acids. Germline-derived CDR1 and CDR2 are SGHTA and FQGNSA. CDR3 DNA: TGTGCCAGCAGCTTAAATGGACAGACGAACACTGAAGCTTTCTTT. Amino acid sequence: CASSLNGQTNTEAFF.

J is TRBJ2-7 and V is TRBV7-9; 9 bases match TRBD1. Germline V gives CDR1 SEHNR, CDR2 FQNEAQ (reference sequence). V dropped 4 bases and J dropped 3; count of bases not matched to a gene: 4. This CDR3 is 14 amino acids long. CDR3 loop: CASSSGDRDYEQYF. The CDR3 DNA reads as TGTGCCAGCAGCTCCGGGGACAGGGACTACGAGCAGTACTTC.

CDR3 protein: CASSLGDREGQPQHF. CDR3 sequence (DNA): TGTGCCAGCAGTTTGGGGGACAGGGAGGGCCAGCCCCAGCATTTT. The rearrangement links TRBV28 to TRBJ1-5; 9 bases are shared with TRBD1. The V gene's germline CDR1 is MDHEN and CDR2 SYDVKM. Trimming took 3 bases from V and 7 from J; bases not matched to a gene: 7. CDR3 length equals 15 residues.

This clone showed up just once. The V call is TRBV12-1, the J call TRBJ1-1; the table calls TRBD1, which could not be checked here. TRBV12-1 is a documented pseudogene. The CDR3 spans 14 residues. Written as DNA, the CDR3 is TGTGCCAGGTCCCAGGGACAGGGGGACACTGAAGCTTTCTTT. Its protein product is CARSQGQGDTEAFF.

The chain uses TRBV7-2 and TRBJ2-1; TRBD1 might be the D (5 bases). This CDR3 spans 15 amino acids. The V gene's germline CDR1 is SGHTA and CDR2 FQGNSA. V was pared by 6 bases and J by 0 bases, with 12 bases between. The CDR3 DNA reads as TGTGCCAGCAGAGGGGCGAGGAGCTCCTACAATGAGCAGTTCTTC. This encodes CASRGARSSYNEQFF.

The chain combines TRBV5-1 with TRBJ1-1, with D hard to call. Germline values: CDR1 SGHRS, CDR2 YFSETQ. Between the trimmed V and J ends, which lost 4 bases and 1 base, there was a span of 11 bases. This CDR3 contains 14 residues. The CDR3 reads CASSLGRENTEAFF. In nucleotides, the CDR3 is TGCGCCAGCAGCCTCGGGAGGGAGAACACTGAAGCTTTCTTT.

The chain couples TRBV29-1 to TRBJ1-3; D unresolved. This CDR3 contains 13 residues. Germline CDR1 SQVTM, CDR2 ANQGSEA. V lost 5 bases, J lost 0 bases, and 8 bases lay in between. CDR3 region: CSVNTHSGNTIYF. CDR3 sequence (DNA): TGCAGCGTTAACACACACTCTGGAAACACCATATATTTT.

The chain has TRBV28 and TRBJ1-1, with TRBD1 identical over 7 bases. V lost 5 bases to trimming and J lost 0 bases; unmatched junction nucleotides: 6. The CDR3 consists of 15 residues. CDR1 MDHEN and CDR2 SYDVKM come from the germline V gene. In DNA form, the CDR3 reads TGTGCCAGCAGTCCCCCACAGGGGATGAACACTGAAGCTTTCTTT. This translates into CASSPPQGMNTEAFF.

The chain has TRBV14 and TRBJ2-1; TRBD2 matches at 13 bases. Germline assignment: CDR1 SGHDN and CDR2 FVKESK. With 4 bases clipped from V and 7 bases from J, the junction kept 13 bases outside the gene matches. This CDR3 comprises 18 residues. CDR3 protein: CASSLGLAGAPGRNEQFF. CDR3 DNA sequence: TGTGCCAGCAGCCTTGGACTAGCGGGGGCCCCCGGACGGAATGAGCAGTTCTTC.

The genes are TRBV6-6 and TRBJ1-1; D gene uncertain. Deletions cut 10 bases from V and 2 bases from J, with 8 bases between. From germline, CDR1 is MNHNY and CDR2 SVGAGI (reference sequence). The CDR3 contains 11 residues. This chain's CDR3 is CAITANTEAFF. The CDR3, as DNA: TGTGCCATCACAGCTAACACTGAAGCTTTCTTT.

The CDR3 DNA reads as TGCGCCAGCAGCCAAGACAAAGGGGGTACGGGCTATAATTCACCCCTCCACTTT. Protein product: CASSQDKGGTGYNSPLHF. This chain connects TRBV4-1 to TRBJ1-6; a possible D gene is TRBD1 (6 bases). The V end was cut by 0 bases, the J end by 3 bases, with 15 bases between. Germline-derived CDR1 and CDR2 are MGHRA and YSYEKL. The CDR3 totals 18 residues.

This CDR3 is CASSLHPRDRGGGYTF. CDR3 sequence (DNA): TGTGCCAGTAGTCTTCACCCCCGGGACAGGGGAGGTGGCTACACCTTC. This chain uses TRBV19 with TRBJ1-2; TRBD1 matches at 10 bases. The length of the CDR3 is 16 residues. J lost 7 bases, V lost 5 bases, and 13 bases had no gene match. Per germline, CDR1 LNHDA and CDR2 SQIVND (reference sequence).

V usage is TRBV5-1 and J usage is TRBJ1-2; D call uncertain. The CDR3 has 14 residues. The ends were cut back, 2 bases at V and 1 base at J, with 9 bases in the middle. Germline CDR1 is SGHRS and CDR2 is YFSETQ. The CDR3 coding sequence is TGCGCCAGCAGCTTAACCAGCGTTAACTATGGCTACACCTTC. Translating gives CASSLTSVNYGYTF. Using reference TRBV5-1 and TRBJ1-2 for the parts outside the CDR3, the full variable domain is KAGVTQTPRYLIKTRGQQVTLSCSPISGHRSVSWYQQTPGQGLQFLFEYFSETQRNKGNFPGRFSGRQFSNSRSEMNVSTLELGDSALYLCASSLTSVNYGYTFGSGTRLTVV.

The rearrangement links TRBV28 to TRBJ1-6, with D uncertain. This CDR3 comprises 15 residues. CDR1 is MDHEN, CDR2 SYDVKM, per germline. The V end lost 1 base, the J end lost 9 bases, and 13 bases lay between the germline ends. This CDR3 reads CASSLFRGETSPLHF. The CDR3 DNA follows: TGTGCCAGCAGTTTATTCCGTGGGGAGACTTCACCCCTCCACTTT. Using reference TRBV28 and TRBJ1-6 for the parts outside the CDR3, the full variable domain is DVKVTQSSRYLVKRTGEKVFLECVQDMDHENMFWYRQDPGLGLRLIYFSYDVKMKEKGDIPEGYSVSREKKERFSLILESASTNQTSMYLCASSLFRGETSPLHFGNGTRLTVT.

This clone was observed a single time. The V call is TRBV6-2 or TRBV6-3, the J call TRBJ1-6; no clear D gene. Trimming took 4 bases from V and 7 from J, leaving 14 bases between them. The CDR3 contains 15 residues. Germline values: CDR1 MNHEY, CDR2 SVGEGT. Here the CDR3 reads CASSFFADSNSPLHF. The CDR3 DNA follows: TGTGCCAGCAGTTTCTTCGCGGACTCCAATTCACCCCTCCACTTT.

The rearrangement uses TRBV6-5 and TRBJ1-1; D is uncertain. Deletions cut 6 bases from V and 9 bases from J, with 11 bases between. The CDR3 has 11 residues. Germline V gene lookup returns CDR1 MNHEY and CDR2 SVGAGI. The CDR3 loop reads CASSSGQKAFF. Written as DNA, the CDR3 is TGTGCCAGCAGCTCTGGCCAGAAAGCTTTCTTT.

The rearrangement joins TRBV24-1 to TRBJ2-1; 7 bases align to TRBD1. Germline assignment: CDR1 KGHDR and CDR2 SFDVKD. The junction had 11 bases not matched to a gene; V was cut back by 4 bases and J by 12 bases. The CDR3 extends over 14 amino acids. DNA of the CDR3: TGTGCCACCAGTGAACCGACAGGGCTATGGCCGCAGTTCTTC. Translation: CATSEPTGLWPQFF.

The gene calls are TRBV27 and TRBJ1-5; D perhaps matches TRBD1 (5 bases). Germline CDR1 and CDR2: MNHEY and SMNVEV (reference sequence). The V end was cut by 4 bases, the J end by 6 bases, with 13 bases between. The CDR3 covers 14 residues. The CDR3 nucleotides are TGTGCCAGCAGTTGGGGAGGGGTGAGTCAGCCCCAGCATTTT. Translated, it gives CASSWGGVSQPQHF.

The genes are TRBV7-2 and TRBJ2-7; D is ambiguous. V lost 3 bases to trimming and J lost 7 bases, with 10 bases between them. Germline-derived CDR1 and CDR2 are SGHTA and FQGNSA. The CDR3 is 12 amino acids. The chain's CDR3 is CASSFSTPEQYF. CDR3 nucleotide sequence: TGTGCCAGCAGCTTTAGCACACCTGAGCAGTACTTC.

The chain has TRBV27 and TRBJ2-7, with TRBD1 matching over 7 bases. The ends lost 2 bases at V and 3 bases at J; junction bases unmatched: 4. CDR3 size: 14 residues. Per the germline V gene, CDR1 is MNHEY and CDR2 is SMNVEV (reference sequence). The CDR3 nucleotides read TGTGCCAGCAGTTTAGGGGACAGTTACTACGAGCAGTACTTC. Protein product: CASSLGDSYYEQYF.

This chain uses TRBV20-1 with TRBJ2-7, with D uncertain. The CDR3 has 13 residues. Between the trimmed V and J ends, which lost 3 bases and 2 bases, there was a span of 11 bases. Looked up from germline, CDR1 is DFQATT and CDR2 is SNEGSKA (reference sequence). The CDR3 DNA reads as TGCAGTGCTAGTAACAGAAAAACCTACGAGCAGTACTTC. This gives the protein CSASNRKTYEQYF.

The chain links TRBV9 to TRBJ2-3; possible D gene TRBD1, 6 bases. Germline V gene lookup returns CDR1 SGDLS and CDR2 YYNGEE. This CDR3 has 17 amino acids. V shed 4 bases and J shed 8 bases, with 26 bases lying between them. The CDR3 here is CASSPTYRDNALGTQYF. The CDR3 region has the DNA TGTGCCAGCAGCCCCACATACCGGGACAATGCACTAGGTACGCAGTATTTT.

This chain links TRBV12-5 with TRBJ2-5; perhaps TRBD1 as D (6 bases). In germline, CDR1 is LGHNT, CDR2 FRNRAP. The ends were cut back, 0 bases at V and 2 bases at J, with 19 bases in the middle. This CDR3 region has 18 residues. CDR3 in DNA: TGTGCTAGTGGTTTGGTACGACTACAGGGATGGCAACAAGAGACCCAGTACTTC. Translated, it gives CASGLVRLQGWQQETQYF.

The gene calls are TRBV4-2 and TRBJ2-2; 11 nucleotides agree with TRBD2. This CDR3 has 18 residues. CDR1 and CDR2 from the germline V gene are LGHNA and YNFKEQ. V shed 0 bases, J shed 5 bases, and the junction held 8 bases outside the gene matches. The CDR3 region has the DNA TGTGCCAGCAGCCAAGAGCCGGCTAGCGGGGGGTTTACCGGGGAGCTGTTTTTT. Protein product: CASSQEPASGGFTGELFF.

In the case of this clone: Possible read error: a much larger clone is one base away. The sample contains more than one DNA sequence encoding this CDR3. J is TRBJ1-3 and V is TRBV11-3; D may be TRBD1 (6 bases). From germline, CDR1 is SGHNT and CDR2 YENEEA. The ends were cut back, 5 bases at V and 4 bases at J, with 9 bases in the middle. This CDR3 has 13 amino acids. CDR3 coding DNA: TGTGCCAGCAGCGCGACAGGAGGAAACACCATATATTTT. Protein sequence: CASSATGGNTIYF.

The V gene is TRBV11-1, the J gene TRBJ2-7, with 8 nucleotides matching TRBD2. The CDR3 consists of 14 residues. CDR1 and CDR2 (germline): SGHAT, FQDESV (reference sequence). The ends lost 5 bases at V and 2 bases at J; junction bases unmatched: 5. The CDR3 DNA follows: TGTGCCAGCAGCCCCGGAGCGGGGGCCTACGAGCAGTACTTC. Translated, it gives CASSPGAGAYEQYF.

The V gene is TRBV6-6, the J gene TRBJ2-2; 8 bases agree with TRBD1. This CDR3 has 16 residues. Germline CDR1 and CDR2: MNHNY and SVGAGI (reference sequence). Losses at the gene ends were 2 bases for V and 4 bases for J; bases not matched to a gene: 6. The CDR3 here is CASSYIQGAGTGELFF. DNA for the CDR3: TGTGCCAGCAGTTACATCCAGGGGGCGGGCACCGGGGAGCTGTTTTTT.